These 32 T cell receptor beta chains were all obtained from the same sample, sequenced in a study of blood T cell repertoires in COVID-19 (dated by TCRdb to 2019 to 2021). The library came from the immunoSEQ multiplex PCR assay. The immuneACCESS repertoire file appears here via TCRdb, limited to in-frame rearrangements. These files lack a portion of the clones; in checked studies, under half of the deficit traces to unresolved V genes, and the cause of the others is not known. Across this sample there are approximately 63,000 clones, with approximately 80% seen only once. The ten largest account for approximately 55% of the sample. The source material was peripheral blood. Every receptor here comes from a woman at least 80 years old with acute or convalescent COVID-19.

This sequence joins TRBV4-2 and TRBJ2-3; 9 positions agree with TRBD2. Trimming cost V 0 bases and J 2 bases; bases outside gene matches: 3. Per germline, CDR1 LGHNA and CDR2 YNFKEQ. The CDR3 is 16 amino acids. For the CDR3, the DNA is TGTGCCAGCAGCCAAGAACTAGCGGGCCTCACAGATACGCAGTATTTT. Its protein product is CASSQELAGLTDTQYF.

The rearrangement uses TRBV9 and TRBJ2-2; D ambiguous. This CDR3 comprises 12 residues. Germline lookup yields CDR1 SGDLS and CDR2 YYNGEE. The V end lost 5 bases, the J end lost 6 bases, and 8 bases lay between the germline ends. The CDR3 is CASRLAPGELFF. The DNA of the CDR3 is TGTGCCAGCAGACTCGCCCCCGGGGAGCTGTTTTTT.

The V call is TRBV5-1, the J call TRBJ1-1; 9 bases map to TRBD1. V gave up 3 bases and J gave up 3 bases; unmatched junction bases: 3. This CDR3 has 14 amino acids. CDR1 and CDR2 from the germline V gene are SGHRS and YFSETQ. The CDR3 DNA reads TGCGCCAGCAGCTGGGACAGGGATTACACTGAAGCTTTCTTT. This sequence encodes CASSWDRDYTEAFF.

The V and J genes are TRBV9 and TRBJ2-5, with a tentative D call TRBD2 (6 bases). The CDR3 is 15 residues long. Per the germline V gene, CDR1 is SGDLS and CDR2 is YYNGEE. V dropped 2 bases and J dropped 5 bases, with 16 bases sitting between them. The CDR3 region has the DNA TGTGCCAGCAGCGTCAGAGAGGGACTGGGGGAGACCCAGTACTTC. It encodes CASSVREGLGETQYF.

The chain carries TRBV7-2 and TRBJ2-1, with 8 positions matching TRBD2. The junction had 12 bases not matched to a gene; V was cut back by 1 base and J by 7 bases. CDR1 SGHTA and CDR2 FQGNSA come from the germline V gene. The CDR3 is made up of 17 amino acids. The CDR3 spells CASSLGGGLGELNEQFF. DNA for the CDR3: TGTGCCAGCAGCTTAGGAGGGGGACTAGGAGAACTAAATGAGCAGTTCTTC.

This clone was recorded a few times. The rearrangement joins TRBV6-1 to TRBJ1-5, with unresolved D. The CDR3 consists of 16 residues. V lost 1 base and J 6 bases, leaving 16 bases between the germline ends. Germline lookup yields CDR1 MNHNS and CDR2 SASEGT. In DNA, the CDR3 is TGTGCCAGCAGTGAAGAGTCGGGGTGGCGGGCTCAGCCCCAGCATTTT. It specifies CASSEESGWRAQPQHF.

The chain joins TRBV7-2 to TRBJ2-2; a possible D gene is TRBD2 (6 bases). The CDR3 is 15 amino acids. The V end lost 3 bases, the J end lost 2 bases, and 10 bases lay between the germline ends. From germline, CDR1 is SGHTA and CDR2 FQGNSA. CDR3 coding DNA: TGTGCCAGCAGCTTGAATAGCGGTAACACCGGGGAGCTGTTTTTT. This sequence encodes CASSLNSGNTGELFF.

V is TRBV7-8 and J is TRBJ2-3; TRBD2 matches 7 bases. V was pared by 1 base and J by 4 bases, with 2 bases of the junction left unmatched. The CDR3 spans 14 residues. Germline V gene lookup returns CDR1 SGHVS and CDR2 FQNEAQ. CDR3 DNA sequence: TGTGCCAGCAGCTTAGGAGGGAGGGCAGATACGCAGTATTTT. Amino acids: CASSLGGRADTQYF.

The chain recombines TRBV4-3 with TRBJ2-3, with 12 bases identical to TRBD2. CDR3 length: 17 residues. Trimming at V came to 3 bases and at J to 6 bases, leaving 10 bases not matched to a gene. The germline CDR1 and CDR2 sequences are LGHNA and YSLEER. In nucleotides, the CDR3 is TGCGCCAGCAGCCAGTACCCGGCTAGCGGGAGGGGGGATACGCAGTATTTT. This translates into CASSQYPASGRGDTQYF.

The chain carries TRBV28 and TRBJ2-7; no definite D call. CDR3 length equals 10 residues. Germline V gene sequence: CDR1 MDHEN, CDR2 SYDVKM. Trimming pared 8 bases from V and 4 bases from J, leaving 6 bases between. The CDR3 spells CASALYEQYF. The CDR3, as DNA: TGTGCCAGCGCCCTATACGAGCAGTACTTC.

The chain employs TRBV7-2 and TRBJ2-3; D is undetermined. Germline V CDR1 and CDR2: SGHTA, FQGNSA. The CDR3 is made up of 15 amino acids. Trimming removed 3 bases from V and 2 bases from J, with 12 bases in between. The CDR3 is CASSFQQVTTDTQYF. The CDR3 DNA reads TGTGCCAGCAGCTTCCAGCAGGTTACCACAGATACGCAGTATTTT.

This clone occurred once. The chain combines TRBV7-2 with TRBJ2-1, with D possibly TRBD1 on 6 matching bases. Germline V gives CDR1 SGHTA, CDR2 FQGNSA. CDR3 length equals 14 residues. V shed 4 bases and J shed 11 bases, with 18 bases lying between them. CDR3 nucleotide sequence: TGTGCCAGCAGCTCTACCCCAGGGGTTGGGAAGCAGTTCTTC. Its protein is CASSSTPGVGKQFF. Variable domain in full (rest from reference TRBV7-2 and TRBJ2-1): GAGVSQSPSNKVTEKGKDVELRCDPISGHTALYWYRQSLGQGLEFLIYFQGNSAPDKSGLPSDRFSAERTGGSVSTLTIQRTQQEDSAVYLCASSSTPGVGKQFFGPGTRLTVL.

The V and J genes are TRBV28 and TRBJ2-5; 8 nucleotides agree with TRBD2. CDR1 and CDR2 from the germline V gene are MDHEN and SYDVKM. The CDR3 loop spans 15 amino acids. Trimming removed 5 bases from V and 2 bases from J; junction bases left unmatched: 7. In nucleotides, the CDR3 is TGTGCCAGCAGTGGAGCGGGAGTACTACAAGAGACCCAGTACTTC. This encodes CASSGAGVLQETQYF.

V is TRBV4-2 and J is TRBJ2-1; 14 bases align to TRBD2. V lost 7 bases to trimming and J lost 7 bases; unmatched junction nucleotides: 6. Germline V gives CDR1 LGHNA, CDR2 YNFKEQ. The CDR3 is made up of 15 amino acids. CDR3 bases: TGTGCCAGCACCTCGGGACTAGCGGGAGAGAATGAGCAGTTCTTC. Encoded protein: CASTSGLAGENEQFF.

This chain uses TRBV6-5 with TRBJ1-1; D is undetermined. The CDR3 covers 16 residues. The ends were cut back, 2 bases at V and 4 bases at J, with 17 bases in the middle. Germline V gives CDR1 MNHEY, CDR2 SVGAGI. The CDR3 bases are TGTGCCAGCAGTTACGGGTCGCGGAGATCGGGCACTGAAGCTTTCTTT. Translated, it gives CASSYGSRRSGTEAFF.

This clone came up a few times. The chain uses TRBV19 and TRBJ1-1; D is perhaps TRBD1 (6 bases). Deletions cut 6 bases from V and 5 bases from J, with 10 bases between. The CDR3 is 12 amino acids. Looked up from germline, CDR1 is LNHDA and CDR2 is SQIVND (reference sequence). CDR3 nucleotides: TGTGCCAGTAGAGGCAGGGGAACTGAAGCTTTCTTT. Protein: CASRGRGTEAFF.

The genes are TRBV5-4 and TRBJ2-5; 14 nucleotides line up with TRBD2. V gave up 4 bases and J gave up 5 bases; unmatched junction bases: 4. Germline-derived CDR1 and CDR2 are SGHNT and YYREEE (reference sequence). CDR3 length: 15 amino acids. As DNA, the CDR3 is TGTGCCAGCAGCCCGACTAGCGGGGGGGTGGAGACCCAGTACTTC. As protein: CASSPTSGGVETQYF.

This chain connects TRBV27 to TRBJ1-4; D perhaps matches TRBD1 (6 bases). This CDR3 is 14 amino acids long. Trimming cost V 5 bases and J 9 bases, with 16 bases left between them. Germline CDR1 reads MNHEY; CDR2 reads SMNVEV (reference sequence). CDR3 sequence: CASSPTGTHQKLFF. Here the CDR3 DNA reads TGTGCCAGCAGTCCGACAGGAACGCATCAAAAACTGTTTTTT.

The chain joins TRBV11-1 to TRBJ2-3, with TRBD1 as a possible D gene (6 bases). Germline-derived CDR1 and CDR2 are SGHAT and FQDESV (reference sequence). The V end lost 4 bases, the J end lost 0 bases, and 11 bases lay between the germline ends. This CDR3 region has 15 residues. DNA of the CDR3: TGTGCCAGCAGCTCCCGGACAGCTAGCACAGATACGCAGTATTTT. Translation gives CASSSRTASTDTQYF. The variable domain in full, completed from reference TRBV11-1 and TRBJ2-3, reads EAEVAQSPRYKITEKSQAVAFWCDPISGHATLYWYRQILGQGPELLVQFQDESVVDDSQLPKDRFSAERLKGVDSTLKIQPAELGDSAMYLCASSSRTASTDTQYFGPGTRLTVL.

The chain combines TRBV7-3 with TRBJ2-3, with 9 bases matching TRBD2. The germline V gene encodes CDR1 SGHTA and CDR2 FQGTGA. Trimming cost V 0 bases and J 5 bases; bases outside gene matches: 9. The CDR3 covers 17 residues. The CDR3 coding sequence is TGTGCCAGCAGCTTAACGGGGAGCGGGAGGCGTGAAGATACGCAGTATTTT. Amino acid sequence: CASSLTGSGRREDTQYF.

This clone came up once. The V and J genes are TRBV28 and TRBJ1-2; 11 positions match TRBD1. Germline-derived CDR1 and CDR2 are MDHEN and SYDVKM. The CDR3 extends over 15 amino acids. The junction had 1 base not matched to a gene; V was cut back by 1 base and J by 3 bases. The CDR3 is CASSLSGQGDYGYTF. In DNA, the CDR3 is TGTGCCAGCAGTTTATCGGGACAGGGGGACTATGGCTACACCTTC.

The chain combines TRBV27 with TRBJ1-1, with D perhaps TRBD1 (5 bases). The CDR3 runs to 14 residues. V lost 5 bases and J 3 bases, leaving 13 bases between the germline ends. Per germline, CDR1 MNHEY and CDR2 SMNVEV (reference sequence). As DNA, the CDR3 is TGTGCCAGCAGTCAGGCCTGGGGGGACACTGAAGCTTTCTTT. Translated: CASSQAWGDTEAFF.

The chain combines TRBV6-6 with TRBJ1-5; 7 bases are a match to TRBD1. J lost 5 bases, V lost 5 bases, and 6 bases had no gene match. This CDR3 is built from 14 residues. From germline, CDR1 is MNHNY and CDR2 SVGAGI (reference sequence). CDR3 sequence reads: CASSPQGGDQPQHF. CDR3 bases: TGTGCCAGCAGTCCCCAGGGGGGTGATCAGCCCCAGCATTTT.

The table lists this clone with a count of one. V and J are TRBV7-9 and TRBJ1-2, with D hard to call. The CDR3 totals 16 residues. The V gene lost 4 bases and the J gene lost 4 bases, with 19 bases spanning the gap. Germline values: CDR1 SEHNR, CDR2 FQNEAQ (reference sequence). The CDR3 DNA follows: TGTGCCAGCAGCTCAAGAGGTGGAGGTGCCAGCTATGGCTACACCTTC. Residues: CASSSRGGGASYGYTF. Using reference TRBV7-9 and TRBJ1-2 for the parts outside the CDR3, the full variable domain is DTGVSQNPRHKITKRGQNVTFRCDPISEHNRLYWYRQTLGQGPEFLTYFQNEAQLEKSRLLSDRFSAERPKGSFSTLEIQRTEQGDSAMYLCASSSRGGGASYGYTFGSGTRLTVV.

V usage is TRBV7-9 and J usage is TRBJ1-2, with D uncertain. Germline assignment: CDR1 SEHNR and CDR2 FQNEAQ (reference sequence). CDR3 length: 12 amino acids. With 5 bases removed from V and 3 bases from J, the gap between germline ends came to 7 bases. The CDR3 loop is CASSHEDYGYTF. In nucleotides, the CDR3 is TGTGCCAGCAGCCACGAGGACTATGGCTACACCTTC.

V and J are TRBV6-2 or TRBV6-3 and TRBJ1-5; 8 nucleotides match TRBD1. The CDR3 sequence is 12 residues long. Germline CDR1 and CDR2: MNHEY and SVGEGT. The V gene end was trimmed by 5 bases and the J gene end by 7 bases; junction bases not matched to a gene: 1. CDR3 coding DNA: TGTGCCAGCAGTCACAGGGGGCAGCCCCAGCATTTT. This gives the protein CASSHRGQPQHF.

The chain employs TRBV7-2 and TRBJ2-3, with D maybe TRBD1 (6 bases). With 4 bases removed from V and 0 bases from J, the gap between germline ends came to 17 bases. The length of the CDR3 is 17 residues. Germline V CDR1 and CDR2: SGHTA, FQGNSA. The CDR3 DNA follows: TGTGCCAGCAGCTCGCAACCCCCGGGACACAGCACAGATACGCAGTATTTT. Translated, it gives CASSSQPPGHSTDTQYF. The variable domain in full, with the rest retrieved from reference TRBV7-2 and TRBJ2-3, is GAGVSQSPSNKVTEKGKDVELRCDPISGHTALYWYRQSLGQGLEFLIYFQGNSAPDKSGLPSDRFSAERTGGSVSTLTIQRTQQEDSAVYLCASSSQPPGHSTDTQYFGPGTRLTVL.

The chain uses TRBV6-6 and TRBJ2-7; TRBD1 matches at 9 bases. This CDR3 is 18 amino acids long. Germline trimming cut 5 bases from V and 6 bases from J; bases unmatched to any gene: 20. In germline, CDR1 is MNHNY, CDR2 SVGAGI (reference sequence). Here the CDR3 DNA reads TGTGCCAGCAGTCTCGGGTACAGGGGGCGCCGGGGTAGGGGCGAGCAGTACTTC. This codes for CASSLGYRGRRGRGEQYF.

The chain carries TRBV18 and TRBJ1-1; D ambiguous. The V end lost 3 bases, the J end lost 5 bases, and 25 bases lay between the germline ends. The length of the CDR3 is 18 residues. The germline CDR1 and CDR2 sequences are KGHSH and LQKENI. CDR3 coding DNA: TGTGCCAGCTCACCGGTGAGGAGGCACCTCCTGCCAGTGACTGAAGCTTTCTTT. Translated, it gives CASSPVRRHLLPVTEAFF.

The V and J genes are TRBV18 and TRBJ2-7; 12 bases line up with TRBD2. After removal of 6 bases from V and 0 bases from J, the junction contained 3 bases not matched to a gene. Germline values: CDR1 KGHSH, CDR2 LQKENI. The CDR3 is 15 residues long. CDR3 DNA sequence: TGTGCCAGCTCCCCTAGCGGGAGGGGCTCCTACGAGCAGTACTTC. It translates to CASSPSGRGSYEQYF.

This clone was counted a single time. CDR3 residues: CASSQTGGAGTDTQYF. Written as DNA, the CDR3 is TGCGCCAGCAGCCAAACAGGGGGCGCGGGCACAGATACGCAGTATTTT. The chain combines TRBV5-1 with TRBJ2-3; TRBD1 matches at 9 bases. The V gene end was trimmed by 4 bases and the J gene end by 1 base; junction bases not matched to a gene: 7. Germline V gene lookup returns CDR1 SGHRS and CDR2 YFSETQ. The CDR3 totals 16 residues.

This chain links TRBV5-1 with TRBJ1-1; D is possibly TRBD1 (6 bases). Germline V lookup: CDR1 SGHRS, CDR2 YFSETQ. The CDR3 runs to 16 residues. Trimming stripped 3 bases from V and 1 base from J, with 16 bases between. CDR3 in amino acids: CASSSIQGSWNTEAFF. CDR3 in DNA: TGCGCCAGCAGCTCTATTCAGGGGAGTTGGAACACTGAAGCTTTCTTT. The entire variable domain, with the rest obtained from reference TRBV5-1 and TRBJ1-1, is as follows: KAGVTQTPRYLIKTRGQQVTLSCSPISGHRSVSWYQQTPGQGLQFLFEYFSETQRNKGNFPGRFSGRQFSNSRSEMNVSTLELGDSALYLCASSSIQGSWNTEAFFGQGTRLTVV.